This T cell receptor beta chain came from a study of siplizumab effects on memory and regulatory T cells. Study-wide results and caveats: Naive or memory phenotype assignment was not possible for roughly 80-97% of proliferating CD4+ or CD8+ clones. Naive T cells were seen as more diverse than memory cells and as major alloresponse contributors.

This clone was counted between two and nine times. The antigen remains undetermined. Other DNA sequences in the same sample also yield this CDR3. V lost 5 bases and J lost 5, with 18 bases in between. This CDR3 is 15 amino acids long. CDR1 MNHEY and CDR2 SVGAGI come from the germline V gene. Using immunoSEQ multiplex PCR, the repertoire was profiled, and TCRdb retains in-frame clones only, with some absent. The sample consists of some 100,000 clones, approximately 90% of them appearing once. Sequencing was carried out using Tregs sorted from blood. V gene TRBV6-5 combines with J gene TRBJ2-5; D tentatively fits TRBD1 or TRBD2 (5 bases each). The sequence was obtained from a human donor in good health. The CDR3 DNA follows: TGTGCCAGCAGTGCCCGGGGTGGGAAGGGGGAGACCCAGTACTTC. Its translation is CASSARGGKGETQYF.